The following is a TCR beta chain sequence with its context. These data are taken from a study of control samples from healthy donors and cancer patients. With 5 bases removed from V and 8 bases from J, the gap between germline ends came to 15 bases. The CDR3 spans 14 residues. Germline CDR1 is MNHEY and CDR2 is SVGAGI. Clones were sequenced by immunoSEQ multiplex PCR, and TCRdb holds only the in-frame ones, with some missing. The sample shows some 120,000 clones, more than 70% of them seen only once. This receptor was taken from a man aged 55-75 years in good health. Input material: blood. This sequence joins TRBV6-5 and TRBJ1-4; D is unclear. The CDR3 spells CASSTGVLGEKLFF. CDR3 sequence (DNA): TGTGCCAGCAGTACGGGAGTTCTGGGGGAAAAACTGTTTTTT.